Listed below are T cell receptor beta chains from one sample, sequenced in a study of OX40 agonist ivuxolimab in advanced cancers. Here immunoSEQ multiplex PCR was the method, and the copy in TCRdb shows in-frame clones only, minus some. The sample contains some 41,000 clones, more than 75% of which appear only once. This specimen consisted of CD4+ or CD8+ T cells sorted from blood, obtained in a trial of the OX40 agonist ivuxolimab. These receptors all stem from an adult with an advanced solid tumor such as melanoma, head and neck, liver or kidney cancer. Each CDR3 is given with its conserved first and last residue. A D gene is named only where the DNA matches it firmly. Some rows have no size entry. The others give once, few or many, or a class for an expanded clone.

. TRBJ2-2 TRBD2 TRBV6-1 CASRESSGGYTGELFF TGTGCCAGCAGAGAATCAAGCGGGGGATACACCGGGGAGCTGTTTTTT
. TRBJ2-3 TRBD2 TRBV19 CASTPGGAGADTQYF TGTGCCAGTACCCCTGGGGGAGCGGGGGCAGATACGCAGTATTTT
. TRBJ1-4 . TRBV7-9 CASSIQQEKLFF TGTGCCAGCAGCATTCAACAGGAAAAACTGTTTTTT
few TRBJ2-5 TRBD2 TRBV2 CASSDSSGRKTQYF TGTGCCAGCAGTGACTCTAGCGGGAGAAAGACCCAGTACTTC
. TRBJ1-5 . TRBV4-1 CASSQGPLANQPQHF TGCGCCAGCAGCCAAGGACCCCTCGCCAATCAGCCCCAGCATTTT
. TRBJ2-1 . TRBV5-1 CASRVSGTHKNNEQFF TGCGCCAGCCGTGTGTCCGGGACACACAAAAACAATGAGCAGTTCTTC
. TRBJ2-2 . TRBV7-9 CASSRDSIGELFF TGTGCCAGCAGCCGGGACTCGATCGGGGAGCTGTTTTTT
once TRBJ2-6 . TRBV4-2 CASSQVKTGANVLTF TGTGCCAGCAGCCAAGTGAAGACCGGGGCCAACGTCCTGACTTTC
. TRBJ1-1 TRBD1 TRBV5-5 CASTLRGQGIGAEAFF TGTGCCAGCACCTTGCGGGGACAGGGGATTGGGGCTGAAGCTTTCTTT
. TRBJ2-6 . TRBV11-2 CASSPYGANVLTF TGTGCCAGCAGTCCCTACGGGGCCAACGTCCTGACTTTC
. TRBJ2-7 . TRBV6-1 CASSEALGSGPYEQYF TGTGCCAGCAGTGAAGCGCTCGGGTCGGGTCCCTACGAGCAGTACTTC
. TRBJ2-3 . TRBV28 CASSLTTGAGTQYF TGTGCCAGCAGTCTCACTACGGGGGCGGGTACGCAGTATTTT
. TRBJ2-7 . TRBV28 CAIKDRFSSYEQYF TGTGCCATCAAAGACAGGTTTTCCTCCTACGAGCAGTACTTC
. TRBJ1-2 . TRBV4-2 CASSQDSQFNYGYTF TGTGCCAGCAGCCAAGATAGTCAGTTTAACTATGGCTACACCTTC
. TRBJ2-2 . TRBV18 CASSATDVRNTGELFF TGTGCCAGCTCAGCCACAGATGTCAGGAACACCGGGGAGCTGTTTTTT
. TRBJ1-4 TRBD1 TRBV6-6 CASYRGDEKLFF TGTGCCAGCTACAGGGGGGACGAAAAACTGTTTTTT
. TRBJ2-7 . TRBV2 CASRTGTGVGEQYF TGTGCCAGCAGGACCGGGACTGGGGTGGGGGAGCAGTACTTC
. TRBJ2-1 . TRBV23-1 CASSQSLNYYNEQFF TGCGCCAGCAGTCAATCATTGAACTACTACAATGAGCAGTTCTTC
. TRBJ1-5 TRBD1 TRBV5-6 CASSLYGTGHQPQHF TGTGCCAGCAGCTTGTACGGGACAGGTCATCAGCCCCAGCATTTT
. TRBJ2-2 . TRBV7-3 CASSLGGPNTGELFF TGTGCCAGCAGCTTAGGGGGACCGAACACCGGGGAGCTGTTTTTT
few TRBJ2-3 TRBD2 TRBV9 CASSVKPGLDVVKYF TGTGCCAGCAGCGTAAAACCGGGACTAGATGTGGTGAAGTATTTT
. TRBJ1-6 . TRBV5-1 CASSLGYRDSPLHF TGCGCCAGCAGCTTGGGCTACAGGGATTCACCCCTCCACTTT
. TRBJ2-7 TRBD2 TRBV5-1 CASSFASGGYEQYF TGCGCCAGCAGCTTCGCTAGCGGGGGCTACGAGCAGTACTTC
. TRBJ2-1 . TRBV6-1 CATRDWGKNNEQFF TGTGCCACCAGGGATTGGGGGAAGAACAATGAGCAGTTCTTC
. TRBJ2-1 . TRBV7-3 CASSLTGVSSYNEQFF TGTGCCAGCAGCTTAACCGGAGTTAGCTCCTACAATGAGCAGTTCTTC
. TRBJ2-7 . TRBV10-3 CAISDPGGSAGEQYF TGTGCCATCAGTGATCCGGGGGGCTCCGCGGGCGAGCAGTACTTC
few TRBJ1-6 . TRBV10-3 CAISGKSSYNSPLHF TGTGCCATCAGTGGAAAGAGCTCCTATAATTCACCCCTCCACTTT
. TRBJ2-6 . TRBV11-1 CASNTGRSSGANVLTF TGTGCCAGCAACACCGGACGTAGCTCTGGGGCCAACGTCCTGACTTTC